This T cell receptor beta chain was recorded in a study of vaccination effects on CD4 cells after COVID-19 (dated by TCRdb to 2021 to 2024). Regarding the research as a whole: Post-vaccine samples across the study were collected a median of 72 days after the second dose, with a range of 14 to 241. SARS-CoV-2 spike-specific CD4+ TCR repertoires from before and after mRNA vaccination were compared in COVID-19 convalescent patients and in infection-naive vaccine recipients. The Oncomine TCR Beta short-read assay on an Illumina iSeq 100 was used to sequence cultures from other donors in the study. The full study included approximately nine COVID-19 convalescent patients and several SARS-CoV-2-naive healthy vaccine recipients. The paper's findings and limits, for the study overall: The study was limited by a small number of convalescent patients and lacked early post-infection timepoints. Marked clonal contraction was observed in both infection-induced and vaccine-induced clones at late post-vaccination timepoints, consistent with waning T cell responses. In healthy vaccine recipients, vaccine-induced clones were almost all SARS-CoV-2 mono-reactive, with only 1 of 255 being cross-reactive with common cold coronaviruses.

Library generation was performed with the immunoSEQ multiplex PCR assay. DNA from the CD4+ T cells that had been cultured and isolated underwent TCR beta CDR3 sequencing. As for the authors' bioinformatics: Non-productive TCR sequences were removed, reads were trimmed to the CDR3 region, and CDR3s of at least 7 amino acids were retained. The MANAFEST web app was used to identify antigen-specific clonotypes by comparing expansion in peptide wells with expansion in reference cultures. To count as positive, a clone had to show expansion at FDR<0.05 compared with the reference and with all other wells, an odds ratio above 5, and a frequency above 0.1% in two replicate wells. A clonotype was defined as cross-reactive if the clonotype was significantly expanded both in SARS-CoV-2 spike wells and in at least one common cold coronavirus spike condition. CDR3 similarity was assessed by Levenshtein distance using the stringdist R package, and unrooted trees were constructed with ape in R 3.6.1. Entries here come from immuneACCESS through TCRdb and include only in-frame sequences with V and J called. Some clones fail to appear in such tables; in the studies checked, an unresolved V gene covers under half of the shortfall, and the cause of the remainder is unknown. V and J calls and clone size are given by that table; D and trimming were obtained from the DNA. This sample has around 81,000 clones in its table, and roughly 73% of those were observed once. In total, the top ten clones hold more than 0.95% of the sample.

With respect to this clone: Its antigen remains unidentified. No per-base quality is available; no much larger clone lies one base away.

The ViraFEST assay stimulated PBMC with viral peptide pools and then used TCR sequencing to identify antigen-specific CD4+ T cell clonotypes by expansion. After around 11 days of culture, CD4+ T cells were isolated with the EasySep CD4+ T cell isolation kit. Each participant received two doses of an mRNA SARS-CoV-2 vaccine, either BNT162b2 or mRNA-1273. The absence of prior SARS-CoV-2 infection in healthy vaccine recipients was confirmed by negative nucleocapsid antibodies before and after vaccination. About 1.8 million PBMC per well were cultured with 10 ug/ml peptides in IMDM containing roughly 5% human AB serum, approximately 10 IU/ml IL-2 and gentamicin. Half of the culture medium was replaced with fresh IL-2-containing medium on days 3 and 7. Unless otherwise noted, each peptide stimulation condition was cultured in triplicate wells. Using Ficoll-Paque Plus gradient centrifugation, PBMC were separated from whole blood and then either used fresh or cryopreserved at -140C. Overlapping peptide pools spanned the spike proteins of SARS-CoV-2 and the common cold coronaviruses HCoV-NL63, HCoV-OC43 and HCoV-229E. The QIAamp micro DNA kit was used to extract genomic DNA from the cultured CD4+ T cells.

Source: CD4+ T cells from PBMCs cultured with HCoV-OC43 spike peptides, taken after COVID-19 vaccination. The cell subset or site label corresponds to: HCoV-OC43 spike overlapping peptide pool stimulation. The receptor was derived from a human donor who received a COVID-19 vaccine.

The CDR3 here reads CASSPWPNTEAFF. In nucleotides, the sequence is TGTGCCAGTAGTCCTTGGCCGAACACTGAAGCTTTCTTT. The chain is encoded by TRBV19 joined to TRBJ1-1; the D segment cannot be called with confidence. In the germline V gene (reference sequence), CDR1 corresponds to LNHDA and CDR2 to SQIVND. Including cysteine and phenylalanine, the CDR3 has 13 amino acids. Left in the record is the CDR3 DNA by itself, 39 bases read in frame from the first base. The V and J ends are trimmed by 5 bases and 1 base, leaving 8 bases between them. Reference TRBV19 and TRBJ1-1 genes cover what lies past the CDR3, so the full variable domain is DGGITQSPKYLFRKEGQNVTLSCEQNLNHDAMYWYRQDPGQGLRLIYYSQIVNDFQKGDIAEGYSVSREKKESFPLTVTSAQKNPTAFYLCASSPWPNTEAFFGQGTRLTVV.